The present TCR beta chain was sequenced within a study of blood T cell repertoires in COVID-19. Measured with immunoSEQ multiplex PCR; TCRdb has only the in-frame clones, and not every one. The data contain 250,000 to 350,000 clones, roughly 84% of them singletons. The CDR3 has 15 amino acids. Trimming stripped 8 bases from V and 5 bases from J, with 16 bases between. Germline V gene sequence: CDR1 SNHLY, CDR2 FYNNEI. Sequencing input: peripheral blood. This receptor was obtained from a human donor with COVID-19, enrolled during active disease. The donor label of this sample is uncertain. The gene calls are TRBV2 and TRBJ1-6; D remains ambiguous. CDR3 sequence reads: CASGSGYGDNSPLHF. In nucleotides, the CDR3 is TGTGCCAGCGGGTCGGGGTACGGCGATAATTCACCCCTCCACTTT.